This T cell receptor beta chain comes out of a study of blood T cells in healthy people across ages. Study-wide results and limits: The study found more naive CD4+ cells and higher diversity in long-lived than aged donors. Diversity of TCR beta per million T cells declined in a roughly linear way with age.

This CDR3 comprises 16 residues. V was cut by 6 bases and J by 2 bases, with 22 bases left in between. The V gene's germline CDR1 is DFQATT and CDR2 SNEGSKA (reference sequence). For the second PCR, which ran for 7 to 11 cycles, a sample-barcoded 5' primer and a J-beta primer mix were used. TCRdb reanalysed the 5' RACE reads using MiXCR and keeps one entry per CDR3 protein. The data show about 970,000 distinct CDR3 sequences, roughly 51% seen once. The sample holds a few counts of this clonotype. Its antigen is currently unknown. This chain links TRBV20-1 with TRBJ1-1; possibly TRBD1 for D (5 bases). The sequence derives from a woman aged 55-70 years in good health. What was sequenced was blood. CDR3: CSAFSGARGGNTEAFF. The CDR3 region has the DNA TGCAGTGCATTTAGTGGGGCCCGGGGGGGTAACACTGAAGCTTTCTTT.